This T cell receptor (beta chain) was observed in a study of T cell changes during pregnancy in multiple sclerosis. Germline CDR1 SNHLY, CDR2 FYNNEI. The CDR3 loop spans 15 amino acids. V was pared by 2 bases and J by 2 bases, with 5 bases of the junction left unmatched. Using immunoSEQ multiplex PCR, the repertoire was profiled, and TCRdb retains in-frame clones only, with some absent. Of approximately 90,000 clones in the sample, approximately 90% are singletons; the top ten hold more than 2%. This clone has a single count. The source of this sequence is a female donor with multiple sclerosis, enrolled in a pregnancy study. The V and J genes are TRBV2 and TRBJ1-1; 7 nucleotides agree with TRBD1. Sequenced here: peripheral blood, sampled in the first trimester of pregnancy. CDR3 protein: CASSERGLGNTEAFF. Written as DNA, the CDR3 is TGTGCCAGCAGTGAAAGGGGGCTGGGAAACACTGAAGCTTTCTTT.